This T cell receptor (beta chain) emerged from a study of blood T cell repertoires in COVID-19. Sequenced by immunoSEQ multiplex PCR; TCRdb stores in-frame clones only, minus some. The sample contains 250,000 to 300,000 clones, roughly 90% of which appear only once. The CDR3 contains 14 residues. Germline V lookup: CDR1 MNHEY, CDR2 SMNVEV (reference sequence). V dropped 5 bases and J dropped 8 bases, with 18 bases sitting between them. The V and J genes are TRBV27 and TRBJ1-2, with D perhaps matching TRBD1 (6 bases). The clonotype was recovered from a woman younger than 45 with COVID-19, enrolled during active disease. The sequencing sample was made of peripheral blood. CDR3 nucleotide sequence: TGTGCCAGCAGTCCCTCCGGGACAAGAAGGGGCTACACCTTC. Its translation is CASSPSGTRRGYTF.